This TCR beta chain was obtained from a study of shared clonotypes between healthy human individuals. The V gene's germline CDR1 is SGHTA and CDR2 FQGNSA. Trimming pared 2 bases from V and 6 bases from J, leaving 13 bases between. The CDR3 sequence is 14 residues long. Method: immunoSEQ multiplex PCR; TCRdb's copy keeps in-frame clones and lacks some. The sample contains 2.5 million or so clones, around nine tenths of which appear only once. The chain uses TRBV7-2 and TRBJ1-2; a possible D gene is TRBD1 (6 bases). The material sequenced was naive CD4+ T cells sorted from blood. As for subset: CD45RA+ positively selected. The sequence was obtained from a man aged 18 to 30 in good health. The CDR3 bases are TGTGCCAGCAGCTTATTGGGGGGCGGCGATGGCTACACCTTC. Translated: CASSLLGGGDGYTF.